This TCR beta chain was recorded in a study of CD8 T cells in ankylosing spondylitis. Quantitative 5'-RACE with molecular barcodes was used to make the TCR beta libraries. TCRdb analysed the 5' RACE reads with MiXCR anew, one entry per CDR3 protein. Of about 240,000 distinct CDR3 sequences listed, roughly 8.2% are singletons. Comment on this clonotype: An end of the junction differs from the germline gene, which may be a read error.

Per the germline V gene, CDR1 is KGHDR and CDR2 is SFDVKD. The CDR3 sequence is 17 residues long. Specimen: blood, either unsorted or a sorted T cell fraction (not recorded which). The chain recombines TRBV24-1 with TRBJ2-2; D is tentatively TRBD1 or TRBD2 (5 bases each). This TCR derives from a female donor with ankylosing spondylitis or in good health (not recorded which). The CDR3 here is CATSALGEGLNTGKLFF. The CDR3 nucleotides are TGTGCCACCAGTGCCCTGGGGGAAGGGTTGAACACCGGGAAGCTGTTTTTT.